Presented here are 28 T cell receptor beta chains from one specimen sequenced in a study of blood T cell repertoires in COVID-19. The repertoire was sequenced with immunoSEQ multiplex PCR; TCRdb's copy has only in-frame clones and lacks some. The sample holds around 400,000 clones, 83% seen once. The sequencing sample was made of PBMCs or T cells enriched from blood (not recorded which). These receptors were collected from a woman aged 45-59 years who had recovered from COVID-19.

The chain combines TRBV10-3 with TRBJ1-5; no clear D. V was shortened by 8 bases and J by 7 bases, with 18 bases between the two germline ends. Germline V gene sequence: CDR1 ENHRY, CDR2 SYGVKD. The CDR3 sequence is 14 residues long. The CDR3 protein is CAIGPPMPGQPQHF. CDR3 DNA sequence: TGTGCCATCGGCCCCCCGATGCCGGGGCAGCCCCAGCATTTT.

The rearrangement links TRBV10-3 to TRBJ1-3; 8 bases fit TRBD1. The CDR3 consists of 14 residues. Germline lookup yields CDR1 ENHRY and CDR2 SYGVKD. With 8 bases clipped from V and 4 bases from J, the junction kept 7 bases outside the gene matches. CDR3 DNA: TGTGCCATCGCACAGGGGGGAGACGGAAACACCATATATTTT. Translation gives CAIAQGGDGNTIYF.

The chain joins TRBV9 to TRBJ2-3; TRBD2 matches 8 bases. The CDR3 consists of 18 residues. V shed 2 bases, J shed 5 bases, and the junction held 16 bases outside the gene matches. Germline CDR1 and CDR2: SGDLS and YYNGEE. DNA for the CDR3: TGTGCCAGCAGCGTCCTACAGTTTCCAGCGGGAGTGGGAGATACGCAGTATTTT. Translated, it gives CASSVLQFPAGVGDTQYF.

V gene TRBV18 combines with J gene TRBJ1-1; 9 bases map to TRBD1. Germline V gene lookup returns CDR1 KGHSH and CDR2 LQKENI. J was trimmed by 9 bases and V by 3 bases; bases with no gene match: 14. This CDR3 comprises 16 residues. The CDR3 reads CASSPLPKQGANQAFF. The CDR3 DNA follows: TGTGCCAGCTCACCCCTCCCAAAACAGGGGGCGAACCAAGCTTTCTTT.

The chain carries TRBV3-1 (or the pseudogene TRBV3-2) and TRBJ1-6; the D gene is possibly TRBD1 (6 bases). Germline lookup yields CDR1 LGHDT and CDR2 YNNKEL (reference sequence). This CDR3 spans 16 amino acids. The V end lost 1 base, the J end lost 5 bases, and 12 bases lay between the germline ends. This CDR3 reads CASSQVVGQNNSPLHF. CDR3 in DNA: TGTGCCAGCAGCCAAGTTGTGGGACAAAATAATTCACCCCTCCACTTT.

The chain uses TRBV5-4 and TRBJ2-1; TRBD2 agrees at 8 bases. In germline, CDR1 is SGHNT, CDR2 YYREEE (reference sequence). This CDR3 is built from 14 residues. Unmatched junction bases numbered 10, after V lost 4 bases and J lost 10 bases. CDR3 loop: CASSPREGAGEQFF. CDR3 DNA: TGTGCCAGCAGCCCTCGGGAGGGTGCAGGCGAGCAGTTCTTC.

There are a few counts of this clone. J is TRBJ2-1 and V is TRBV19, with D tentatively TRBD1 (5 bases). V lost 3 bases, J lost 3 bases, and 9 bases lay in between. The CDR3 consists of 14 residues. The germline CDR1 and CDR2 sequences are LNHDA and SQIVND (reference sequence). CDR3 sequence: CASSMQGDYNEQFF. The CDR3 DNA follows: TGTGCCAGTAGTATGCAAGGGGACTACAATGAGCAGTTCTTC.

The rearrangement uses TRBV27 and TRBJ2-7, with 7 positions matching TRBD1. The germline V gene has CDR1 MNHEY and CDR2 SMNVEV (reference sequence). V lost 0 bases to trimming and J lost 2 bases; unmatched junction nucleotides: 7. This CDR3 has 16 residues. In DNA form, the CDR3 reads TGTGCCAGCAGTTTATCGCAGGGGGTTAGACCCTACGAGCAGTACTTC. This encodes CASSLSQGVRPYEQYF.

This rearrangement joins TRBV6-2 or TRBV6-3 to TRBJ1-5, with 8 bases aligning to TRBD1. This CDR3 is built from 16 residues. Germline-derived CDR1 and CDR2 are MNHEY and SVGEGT. Trimming at V came to 8 bases and at J to 5 bases, leaving 14 bases not matched to a gene. The CDR3 DNA reads as TGTGCCAGCGGCCCAGAGAGGACAGGGACCGATCAGCCCCAGCATTTT. This gives the protein CASGPERTGTDQPQHF.

Here the CDR3 DNA reads TGTGCCAGCAGCTTAGATGGACAGTCTGCCAAAAACATTCAGTACTTC. This encodes CASSLDGQSAKNIQYF. The rearrangement uses TRBV7-2 and TRBJ2-4; D is perhaps TRBD1 (6 bases). In germline, CDR1 is SGHTA, CDR2 FQGNSA. The CDR3 loop spans 16 amino acids. V was pared by 1 base and J by 1 base, with 11 bases between.

Remarks on this clone: Other nucleotide sequences from this sample produce the same CDR3. This chain joins TRBV5-1 and TRBJ2-7, with 12 bases identical to TRBD1. CDR1 and CDR2 (germline): SGHRS, YFSETQ. CDR3 length: 15 residues. The trim removed 3 bases at V and 1 base at J, leaving 2 bases unmatched. CDR3: CASSWGQGASYEQYF. In nucleotides, the CDR3 is TGCGCCAGCAGCTGGGGACAGGGGGCATCCTACGAGCAGTACTTC.

DNA for the CDR3: TGTGCCAGCCAGGGCCACTATAATTCACCCCTCCACTTT. Protein sequence: CASQGHYNSPLHF. This chain connects TRBV9 to TRBJ1-6; perhaps TRBD1 as D (5 bases). V lost 7 bases to trimming and J lost 3 bases, with 8 bases between them. The germline gives CDR1 SGDLS, CDR2 YYNGEE. The length of the CDR3 is 13 residues.

J is TRBJ2-7 and V is TRBV27; 7 bases are a match to TRBD1. CDR1 MNHEY and CDR2 SMNVEV come from the germline V gene (reference sequence). The CDR3 is 12 residues long. Trimming took 2 bases from V and 12 from J; bases not matched to a gene: 7. The CDR3 here is CASSLRQGSLYF. CDR3 in DNA: TGTGCCAGCAGTTTAAGACAGGGCTCCCTGTACTTC.

The chain has TRBV10-3 and TRBJ1-1; 8 nucleotides line up with TRBD1. This CDR3 has 15 amino acids. Germline V gene lookup returns CDR1 ENHRY and CDR2 SYGVKD. Trimming cost V 9 bases and J 5 bases; bases outside gene matches: 14. CDR3 nucleotide sequence: TGTGCCATGAGGGGGCAGGGGGCGGTTCAGACTGAAGCTTTCTTT. Encoded protein: CAMRGQGAVQTEAFF.

V gene TRBV4-1 combines with J gene TRBJ1-2, with D possibly matching TRBD1 (6 bases). V lost 4 bases to trimming and J lost 8 bases, with 11 bases between them. CDR3 length: 12 amino acids. Germline-derived CDR1 and CDR2 are MGHRA and YSYEKL. This CDR3 is CASSLETGGYTF. As DNA, the CDR3 is TGCGCCAGCAGCCTTGAGACAGGAGGCTACACCTTC.

The sample holds one count of this clone. The chain recombines TRBV19 with TRBJ1-5, with D unresolved. From germline, CDR1 is LNHDA and CDR2 SQIVND (reference sequence). CDR3 size: 18 residues. Between the trimmed V and J ends, which lost 6 bases and 4 bases, there was a span of 25 bases. In nucleotides, the CDR3 is TGTGCCAGTAGCTCTCGGGGTCCAGGCAGAGGGTCAAATCAGCCCCAGCATTTT. This translates into CASSSRGPGRGSNQPQHF.

The rearrangement links TRBV5-4 to TRBJ1-5; 8 bases agree with TRBD1. In germline, CDR1 is SGHNT, CDR2 YYREEE (reference sequence). The CDR3 loop spans 15 amino acids. The V segment lost 4 bases and the J segment 5 bases; nucleotides outside the gene matches: 8. The CDR3 reads CASSAGGKKDQPQHF. The CDR3 DNA reads TGTGCCAGCAGCGCAGGGGGCAAGAAGGATCAGCCCCAGCATTTT.

This clone has a handful of counts. V is TRBV19 and J is TRBJ1-2, with D unresolved. The V end was cut by 8 bases, the J end by 1 base, with 23 bases between. The CDR3 covers 17 residues. The germline CDR1 and CDR2 sequences are LNHDA and SQIVND (reference sequence). Here the CDR3 reads CASSVDWVGLINYGYTF. The CDR3 nucleotides read TGTGCCAGTTCTGTGGACTGGGTCGGATTAATTAACTATGGCTACACCTTC.

The chain employs TRBV19 and TRBJ1-2; TRBD1 matches 7 bases. Germline V CDR1 and CDR2: LNHDA, SQIVND (reference sequence). The CDR3 loop spans 13 amino acids. V shed 7 bases, J shed 2 bases, and the junction held 4 bases outside the gene matches. CDR3 in amino acids: CASNRGQNYGYTF. The CDR3 region has the DNA TGTGCCAGTAACAGGGGACAGAACTATGGCTACACCTTC. The variable domain in full, completed from reference TRBV19 and TRBJ1-2, reads DGGITQSPKYLFRKEGQNVTLSCEQNLNHDAMYWYRQDPGQGLRLIYYSQIVNDFQKGDIAEGYSVSREKKESFPLTVTSAQKNPTAFYLCASNRGQNYGYTFGSGTRLTVV.

The chain couples TRBV30 to TRBJ2-1; 11 bases are shared with TRBD1. The CDR3 loop spans 13 amino acids. V trimming: 5 bases; J trimming: 6 bases; junction bases outside the gene matches: 3. CDR1 and CDR2 from the germline V gene are GTSNPN and SVGIG (reference sequence). The CDR3 nucleotides are TGTGCCTGGGGGACAGGGGGAACCAATGAGCAGTTCTTC. Protein product: CAWGTGGTNEQFF.

This rearrangement joins TRBV9 to TRBJ2-2; 12 bases agree with TRBD2. This CDR3 is 17 amino acids long. CDR1 is SGDLS and CDR2 is YYNGEE in the germline V gene. V lost 1 base to trimming and J lost 4 bases; unmatched junction nucleotides: 5. The CDR3 DNA sequence: TGTGCCAGCAGCGTATATTCTAGCGGGGGGGGCACCGGGGAGCTGTTTTTT. It yields the protein CASSVYSSGGGTGELFF.

The sample holds a few counts of this clone. The chain links TRBV30 to TRBJ2-2; 9 bases fit TRBD2. V lost 3 bases to trimming and J lost 6 bases; unmatched junction nucleotides: 5. Germline CDR1 and CDR2: GTSNPN and SVGIG (reference sequence). The CDR3 totals 14 residues. The CDR3 DNA reads TGTGCCTGGAGACGCCGACTAGCGGCCGGGGAGCTGTTTTTT. Amino acid sequence: CAWRRRLAAGELFF.

J is TRBJ1-6 and V is TRBV4-1; D not resolved. Germline V gene lookup returns CDR1 MGHRA and CDR2 YSYEKL. This CDR3 contains 17 residues. Between the trimmed V and J ends, which lost 0 bases and 6 bases, there was a span of 15 bases. CDR3 residues: CASSQERPGTGNSPLHF. The CDR3 coding sequence is TGCGCCAGCAGCCAAGAGCGGCCGGGAACGGGTAATTCACCCCTCCACTTT.

The chain recombines TRBV7-3 with TRBJ2-5; a weak D match, TRBD2 (5 bases). The CDR3 runs to 13 residues. Germline CDR1 SGHTA, CDR2 FQGTGA. Deletions cut 5 bases from V and 5 bases from J, with 12 bases between. The CDR3 spells CASSPGGLETQYF. DNA for the CDR3: TGTGCCAGCAGCCCTGGAGGCTTGGAGACCCAGTACTTC.

This clone was found once. The CDR3 sequence is CASSLTPGAGANVLTF. The CDR3 DNA reads TGTGCCAGCAGCTTAACCCCGGGAGCTGGGGCCAACGTCCTGACTTTC. This chain links TRBV7-3 with TRBJ2-6; D possibly corresponds to TRBD2 (6 bases). CDR3 length: 16 amino acids. The V gene's germline CDR1 is SGHTA and CDR2 FQGTGA. Trimming shortened V by 0 bases and J by 2 bases, and 8 bases separated the two germline ends.

The chain uses TRBV5-1 and TRBJ1-2, with 9 nucleotides matching TRBD1. Looked up from germline, CDR1 is SGHRS and CDR2 is YFSETQ. Unmatched junction bases numbered 13, after V lost 4 bases and J lost 6 bases. This CDR3 has 16 amino acids. The CDR3 DNA reads TGCGCCAGCAGCGGGGAACCGGGACAGGGATTTGATGGCTACACCTTC. It yields the protein CASSGEPGQGFDGYTF. The full variable domain, rest sourced from reference TRBV5-1 and TRBJ1-2, is KAGVTQTPRYLIKTRGQQVTLSCSPISGHRSVSWYQQTPGQGLQFLFEYFSETQRNKGNFPGRFSGRQFSNSRSEMNVSTLELGDSALYLCASSGEPGQGFDGYTFGSGTRLTVV.

The rearrangement links TRBV7-2 to TRBJ2-2; tentative D call: TRBD2 (7 bases). Germline-derived CDR1 and CDR2 are SGHTA and FQGNSA. Trimming removed 5 bases at V and 0 bases at J, with 10 bases between. The CDR3 runs to 15 residues. CDR3 DNA sequence: TGTGCCAGCAGCCGGGGGGCAGCGAACACCGGGGAGCTGTTTTTT. As protein: CASSRGAANTGELFF.

The chain carries TRBV7-9 and TRBJ1-4; D is perhaps TRBD1 (6 bases). The CDR3 totals 15 residues. The V end was cut by 5 bases, the J end by 5 bases, with 15 bases between. CDR1 is SEHNR, CDR2 FQNEAQ, per germline (reference sequence). CDR3: CASSHLGQRNEKLFF. Here the CDR3 DNA reads TGTGCCAGCAGCCATCTGGGACAACGAAATGAAAAACTGTTTTTT. Filled out from reference TRBV7-9 and TRBJ1-4, the complete variable domain reads DTGVSQNPRHKITKRGQNVTFRCDPISEHNRLYWYRQTLGQGPEFLTYFQNEAQLEKSRLLSDRFSAERPKGSFSTLEIQRTEQGDSAMYLCASSHLGQRNEKLFFGSGTQLSVL.